Following are 23 T cell receptor beta chains from one sample sequenced in a study of blood T cell repertoires in COVID-19. The protocol was immunoSEQ multiplex PCR, while the TCRdb copy is restricted to in-frame clones and leaves out a portion. Here the sample spans some 170,000 clones, more than 85% being singletons. Source material: PBMCs or T cells enriched from blood (not recorded which). The source is a human donor with acute COVID-19. The donor label of this sample is uncertain.

This clone has more than one count but fewer than ten. The gene calls are TRBV30 and TRBJ2-2; 10 bases fit TRBD2. The CDR3 consists of 15 residues. Trimming at V came to 0 bases and at J to 3 bases, leaving 1 base not matched to a gene. Germline V gene lookup returns CDR1 GTSNPN and CDR2 SVGIG (reference sequence). This CDR3 is CAWSVAGGHTGELFF. The CDR3 region has the DNA TGTGCCTGGAGTGTAGCGGGGGGGCACACCGGGGAGCTGTTTTTT. The full variable domain, with the rest looked up from reference TRBV30 and TRBJ2-2, is SQTIHQWPATLVQPVGSPLSLECTVEGTSNPNLYWYRQAAGRGLQLLFYSVGIGQISSEVPQNLSASRPQDRQFILSSKKLLLSDSGFYLCAWSVAGGHTGELFFGEGSRLTVL.

The chain uses TRBV7-9 and TRBJ2-1, with D possibly matching TRBD2 (5 bases). In germline, CDR1 is SEHNR, CDR2 FQNEAQ (reference sequence). Between the trimmed V and J ends, which lost 5 bases and 5 bases, there was a span of 19 bases. This CDR3 contains 16 residues. CDR3 amino acids: CASSAGLPDPHNEQFF. In DNA, the CDR3 is TGTGCCAGCAGCGCTGGACTCCCGGACCCTCACAATGAGCAGTTCTTC.

The gene calls are TRBV24-1 and TRBJ2-1; D is possibly TRBD2 (5 bases). This CDR3 region has 13 residues. Trimming shortened V by 3 bases and J by 5 bases, and 7 bases separated the two germline ends. Germline values: CDR1 KGHDR, CDR2 SFDVKD. The CDR3 is CATSDTGNNEQFF. The CDR3, as DNA: TGTGCCACCAGTGATACGGGGAACAATGAGCAGTTCTTC.

The CDR3 coding sequence is TGTGCCATCAGGGACTACGCCAGGGGGAATGAGCAGTTCTTC. This translates into CAIRDYARGNEQFF. The genes are TRBV10-3 and TRBJ2-1; D is possibly TRBD1 (7 bases). With 6 bases removed from V and 7 bases from J, the gap between germline ends came to 16 bases. CDR3 length: 14 residues. Germline CDR1 is ENHRY and CDR2 is SYGVKD.

The chain has TRBV5-1 and TRBJ1-4; weak D call: TRBD1 (5 bases). CDR3 length equals 16 residues. Between the trimmed V and J ends, which lost 1 base and 7 bases, there was a span of 17 bases. Germline V gives CDR1 SGHRS, CDR2 YFSETQ. CDR3 nucleotides: TGCGCCAGCAGCTTGAATAGGGGTCCGAAGGGTGAAAAACTGTTTTTT. It codes for CASSLNRGPKGEKLFF.

CDR3 DNA sequence: TGTGCCAGCAGGGGGGGGCCTGGGGCCAACGTCCTGACTTTC. Amino acids: CASRGGPGANVLTF. The chain has TRBV6-5 and TRBJ2-6; TRBD2 is a possible D gene (7 bases). With 6 bases removed from V and 2 bases from J, the gap between germline ends came to 8 bases. This CDR3 has 14 residues. CDR1 and CDR2 (germline): MNHEY, SVGAGI.

The chain couples TRBV19 to TRBJ2-7, with 12 bases that match TRBD2. CDR3 length equals 17 residues. V shed 3 bases and J 5 bases; nucleotides not matched to a gene: 11. CDR1 and CDR2 from the germline V gene are LNHDA and SQIVND (reference sequence). The CDR3 loop reads CASSIGTGGLAGNEQYF. DNA for the CDR3: TGTGCCAGTAGTATTGGGACAGGAGGACTAGCGGGGAACGAGCAGTACTTC.

The J gene is TRBJ1-5, the V gene TRBV5-1; possibly TRBD1 for D (5 bases). Germline V gene sequence: CDR1 SGHRS, CDR2 YFSETQ. This CDR3 comprises 13 residues. V shed 0 bases and J shed 10 bases, with 11 bases lying between them. The DNA for the CDR3 is TGCGCCAGCAGCTTGGAAGGGGTAGGCCCCCAGCATTTT. This translates into CASSLEGVGPQHF.

This clone was seen a single time. The rearrangement links TRBV2 to TRBJ1-5; TRBD1 agrees at 8 bases. Trimming removed 7 bases from V and 9 bases from J; junction bases left unmatched: 5. CDR1 SNHLY and CDR2 FYNNEI come from the germline V gene. The CDR3 has 12 residues. CDR3 sequence reads: CASNLDRGPQHF. CDR3 DNA sequence: TGTGCCAGCAACCTCGACAGGGGGCCCCAGCATTTT.

The V call is TRBV7-9, the J call TRBJ2-7; a possible D gene is TRBD1 (5 bases). Germline assignment: CDR1 SEHNR and CDR2 FQNEAQ (reference sequence). V dropped 5 bases and J dropped 1 base, with 15 bases sitting between them. This CDR3 comprises 15 residues. The CDR3 nucleotides read TGTGCCAGCAGCCGGTTAGGGGAAAGGTCCTACGAGCAGTACTTC. It specifies CASSRLGERSYEQYF.

This chain connects TRBV19 to TRBJ2-5; tentatively, D is TRBD1 (5 bases). The germline V gene encodes CDR1 LNHDA and CDR2 SQIVND (reference sequence). With 6 bases removed from V and 7 bases from J, the gap between germline ends came to 18 bases. The CDR3 loop spans 14 amino acids. The CDR3 region is CASRSISLTGTQYF. The CDR3 bases are TGTGCCAGTAGAAGTATTAGCCTAACAGGGACCCAGTACTTC.

The chain carries TRBV24-1 and TRBJ2-7; D is perhaps TRBD2 (6 bases). This CDR3 comprises 15 residues. Germline V gene sequence: CDR1 KGHDR, CDR2 SFDVKD. Deletions cut 5 bases from V and 2 bases from J, with 15 bases between. The CDR3 here is CATSASFRGTYEQYF. In nucleotides, the CDR3 is TGTGCCACCAGTGCCTCGTTTCGGGGGACCTACGAGCAGTACTTC.

This clone was picked up one time. The chain recombines TRBV6-2 or TRBV6-3 with TRBJ1-5; 8 positions agree with TRBD1. Germline CDR1 is MNHEY and CDR2 is SVGEGT. This CDR3 is 16 amino acids long. After removal of 6 bases from V and 3 bases from J, the junction contained 10 bases not matched to a gene. CDR3 sequence: CASSPRTGTANQPQHF. As DNA, the CDR3 is TGTGCCAGCAGCCCTAGGACAGGGACCGCCAATCAGCCCCAGCATTTT.

This clone was seen once. The chain employs TRBV18 and TRBJ2-1, with 14 nucleotides matching TRBD2. Germline CDR1 is KGHSH and CDR2 is LQKENI. The trim removed 3 bases at V and 10 bases at J, leaving 5 bases unmatched. The CDR3 loop spans 15 amino acids. CDR3 sequence (DNA): TGTGCCAGCTCACCGACTAGCGGGGGGGACGAAGAGCAGTTCTTC. Translated: CASSPTSGGDEEQFF.

The CDR3 loop reads CASSHDRAEQYF. The CDR3 DNA sequence: TGTGCCAGCTCACACGACAGGGCTGAGCAGTACTTC. V gene TRBV18 combines with J gene TRBJ2-7; 7 bases are shared with TRBD1. This CDR3 has 12 amino acids. V was clipped by 4 bases and J by 7 bases; unmatched bases: 4. Per the germline V gene, CDR1 is KGHSH and CDR2 is LQKENI.

V gene TRBV6-5 combines with J gene TRBJ1-4; 9 bases align to TRBD1. With 7 bases clipped from V and 5 bases from J, the junction kept 8 bases outside the gene matches. CDR3 size: 15 residues. CDR1 is MNHEY and CDR2 is SVGAGI in the germline V gene. CDR3 loop: CASISLDRGNEKLFF. The CDR3 DNA follows: TGTGCCAGCATTTCCCTGGACAGGGGCAATGAAAAACTGTTTTTT.

This clone was seen just once. The rearrangement joins TRBV19 to TRBJ1-2, with 7 bases matching TRBD1. The CDR3 totals 13 residues. Trimming cost V 8 bases and J 3 bases; bases outside gene matches: 6. Germline V lookup: CDR1 LNHDA, CDR2 SQIVND (reference sequence). The CDR3 region has the DNA TGTGCCAGTTTCACAGGGGACCACTATGGCTACACCTTC. Amino acid sequence: CASFTGDHYGYTF. Filled out from reference TRBV19 and TRBJ1-2, the complete variable domain reads DGGITQSPKYLFRKEGQNVTLSCEQNLNHDAMYWYRQDPGQGLRLIYYSQIVNDFQKGDIAEGYSVSREKKESFPLTVTSAQKNPTAFYLCASFTGDHYGYTFGSGTRLTVV.

The chain joins TRBV19 to TRBJ1-1; D ambiguous. Trimming took 3 bases from V and 6 from J, leaving 11 bases between them. The CDR3 is 13 residues long. From germline, CDR1 is LNHDA and CDR2 SQIVND (reference sequence). The CDR3 region has the DNA TGTGCCAGTAGTATCCAGGTGGTAGCTGAAGCTTTCTTT. Translated: CASSIQVVAEAFF. Looking up the rest from reference TRBV19 and TRBJ1-1 gives the full variable domain: DGGITQSPKYLFRKEGQNVTLSCEQNLNHDAMYWYRQDPGQGLRLIYYSQIVNDFQKGDIAEGYSVSREKKESFPLTVTSAQKNPTAFYLCASSIQVVAEAFFGQGTRLTVV.

This chain links TRBV4-3 with TRBJ1-6, with unresolved D. From germline, CDR1 is LGHNA and CDR2 YSLEER. The CDR3 sequence is 15 residues long. Trimming removed 6 bases at V and 0 bases at J, with 9 bases between. The CDR3 sequence: CASRFRGSYNSPLHF. CDR3 in DNA: TGCGCCAGCAGATTCCGGGGCTCCTATAATTCACCCCTCCACTTT.

The rearrangement uses TRBV29-1 and TRBJ1-2; 11 nucleotides align to TRBD1. Trimming took 7 bases from V and 4 from J; bases not matched to a gene: 8. This CDR3 region has 14 residues. Germline V gives CDR1 SQVTM, CDR2 ANQGSEA. The CDR3 protein is CSALTGTGGYGYTF. CDR3 sequence (DNA): TGCAGCGCCCTCACCGGGACAGGGGGCTATGGCTACACCTTC.

The rearrangement links TRBV2 to TRBJ2-1; 8 nucleotides agree with TRBD2. CDR3 size: 17 residues. The trim removed 4 bases at V and 1 base at J, leaving 9 bases unmatched. The germline V gene encodes CDR1 SNHLY and CDR2 FYNNEI. Here the CDR3 reads CASSVPKRGSSYNEQFF. The CDR3 DNA follows: TGTGCCAGCAGTGTCCCGAAGCGGGGGAGTTCCTACAATGAGCAGTTCTTC.

This chain links TRBV3-1 (or the pseudogene TRBV3-2) with TRBJ2-5; 10 nucleotides agree with TRBD2. J was trimmed by 6 bases and V by 2 bases; bases with no gene match: 3. From germline, CDR1 is LGHDT and CDR2 YNNKEL (reference sequence). This CDR3 spans 14 amino acids. The CDR3 sequence is CASSQSSGGKTQYF. The CDR3 DNA reads as TGTGCCAGCAGCCAAAGTAGCGGGGGGAAGACCCAGTACTTC.

This chain uses TRBV7-9 with TRBJ2-1; TRBD2 agrees at 10 bases. The junction had 6 bases not matched to a gene; V was cut back by 6 bases and J by 4 bases. Germline CDR1 SEHNR, CDR2 FQNEAQ (reference sequence). The CDR3 runs to 15 residues. The CDR3 is CASRHSGGFYNEQFF. In nucleotides, the CDR3 is TGTGCCAGCAGACATAGCGGGGGGTTTTACAATGAGCAGTTCTTC.